This TCR beta chain is from a study of blood T cell repertoires in COVID-19. Study overall: The cDNA or gDNA used as material had been derived from T cells, B-cell-depleted T cells, or PBMCs.

The ends lost 8 bases at V and 2 bases at J; junction bases unmatched: 8. The CDR3 has 14 amino acids. The germline CDR1 and CDR2 sequences are MGHDK and SYGVNS. TCRdb keeps only in-frame clones here, not all; method: immunoSEQ multiplex PCR. The table includes about 200,000 clones, roughly 84% detected once. This receptor was identified in a woman at least 80 years old with acute or convalescent COVID-19. This chain joins TRBV25-1 and TRBJ2-7; 8 nucleotides line up with TRBD1. Sequenced input: peripheral blood. The CDR3 loop reads CASGKTGGPYEQYF. DNA of the CDR3: TGTGCCAGCGGTAAAACAGGGGGACCCTACGAGCAGTACTTC.